This T cell receptor beta chain was captured by sequencing in a study of T cell responses to AZD1222 COVID-19 vaccine. Study conclusions and caveats: Clonal diversity may have been underestimated in mostly white British donors. Spike-specific TCR depth and breadth grew after two AZD1222 doses.

Sequencing was performed with immunoSEQ multiplex PCR; in TCRdb, only in-frame clones are kept and a portion is missing. The data contain 95,000 to 100,000 clones, approximately 84% of them singletons. Points on this clone: Its antigen is not identified.

Germline CDR1 is SGHTA and CDR2 is FQGNSA. V lost 6 bases to trimming and J lost 5 bases, with 13 bases between them. CDR3 length equals 13 residues. This TCR was sampled from an adult who received the AZD1222 COVID-19 vaccine. This chain connects TRBV7-2 to TRBJ2-5; D is undetermined. Sequenced material: peripheral blood, taken 28 days after the second AZD1222 dose. The CDR3 spells CASSSDWTETQYF. The CDR3 DNA reads TGTGCCAGCAGTTCCGACTGGACGGAGACCCAGTACTTC.